One and the same sample provided the 25 T cell receptor beta chains below, sequenced in a study of cytomegalovirus exposure and HLA in healthy donors (dated by TCRdb to about 2017). To prepare the library, the immunoSEQ multiplex PCR assay was applied. For the multiplex PCR, a mixture combining 60 forward primers for TCR Vbeta segments and 13 reverse primers for TCR Jbeta segments was used. TCRdb obtained this table from immuneACCESS and retained in-frame rearrangements with V and J assigned. These tables miss some clones; where compared with another copy, unresolved V genes account for less than half of the shortfall, and the remainder is unexplained. The sample includes 95,000 to 100,000 clones, with 75% to 80% observed a single time. Jointly, the top ten make up approximately 7.7% of the sample. Sequencing input: PBMCs. The receptors were gathered from a female donor in good health and CMV-seronegative.

The chain uses TRBV5-1 and TRBJ2-3; weak D call: TRBD1 (5 bases). Trimming took off 1 base at V and 2 bases at J, with 11 bases between the two ends. Germline V lookup: CDR1 SGHRS, CDR2 YFSETQ. This CDR3 spans 15 amino acids. CDR3: CASSLNSGPTDTQYF. Written as DNA, the CDR3 is TGCGCCAGCAGCTTGAACTCAGGGCCCACAGATACGCAGTATTTT.

V is TRBV29-1 and J is TRBJ2-7; D might be TRBD1 (5 bases). V was trimmed by 4 bases and J by 3 bases, leaving 13 bases between them. The CDR3 is made up of 13 amino acids. Germline V CDR1 and CDR2: SQVTM, ANQGSEA. The CDR3 bases are TGCAGCGTTGTCGGGCAGGGCTACTACGAGCAGTACTTC. This codes for CSVVGQGYYEQYF.

This chain uses TRBV4-3 with TRBJ2-3; a weak D match, TRBD2 (5 bases). The CDR3 loop spans 19 amino acids. The V gene lost 0 bases and the J gene lost 2 bases, with 21 bases spanning the gap. Germline CDR1 is LGHNA and CDR2 is YSLEER. CDR3 nucleotides: TGCGCCAGCAGCCAAGATATTGTATGGGAGAGGTCGACCACAGATACGCAGTATTTT. Translated: CASSQDIVWERSTTDTQYF.

The rearrangement joins TRBV27 to TRBJ2-7; no definite D call. Germline assignment: CDR1 MNHEY and CDR2 SMNVEV (reference sequence). The ends were cut back, 2 bases at V and 0 bases at J, with 11 bases in the middle. The CDR3 totals 15 residues. The CDR3: CASSLSVGFSYEQYF. DNA of the CDR3: TGTGCCAGCAGTTTAAGTGTCGGTTTCTCCTACGAGCAGTACTTC.

This chain links TRBV5-1 with TRBJ1-3; possibly TRBD1 for D (6 bases). Germline CDR1 SGHRS, CDR2 YFSETQ. The V end was cut by 3 bases, the J end by 1 base, with 8 bases between. The CDR3 is 14 residues long. CDR3 DNA sequence: TGCGCCAGCAGCTACGGGACATCTGGAAACACCATATATTTT. Protein: CASSYGTSGNTIYF.

The chain is built from TRBV7-8 and TRBJ2-5; maybe TRBD1 (6 bases). The CDR3 totals 14 residues. Germline CDR1 and CDR2: SGHVS and FQNEAQ. Trimming left V 1 base short and J 3 bases short, with 9 bases between. The CDR3: CASSLGHREETQYF. CDR3 DNA sequence: TGTGCCAGCAGCTTAGGTCACAGGGAAGAGACCCAGTACTTC.

V usage is TRBV11-2 and J usage is TRBJ1-1, with 8 bases identical to TRBD1. The germline CDR1 and CDR2 sequences are SGHAT and FQNNGV. This CDR3 has 14 residues. The J segment lost 4 bases and the V segment lost 5 bases, leaving 6 bases of the junction unmatched. CDR3 bases: TGTGCCAGCAGCCTGACAGGGGTGGGCACTGAAGCTTTCTTT. Its protein product is CASSLTGVGTEAFF.

The V call is TRBV7-2, the J call TRBJ2-3; the D gene is possibly TRBD2 (6 bases). V dropped 5 bases and J dropped 0 bases, with 15 bases sitting between them. This CDR3 comprises 16 residues. Germline values: CDR1 SGHTA, CDR2 FQGNSA. CDR3 bases: TGTGCCAGCAGCATGGTTTCGGGGGATAGCACAGATACGCAGTATTTT. Amino acid sequence: CASSMVSGDSTDTQYF. The whole variable domain, remainder taken from reference TRBV7-2 and TRBJ2-3, is GAGVSQSPSNKVTEKGKDVELRCDPISGHTALYWYRQSLGQGLEFLIYFQGNSAPDKSGLPSDRFSAERTGGSVSTLTIQRTQQEDSAVYLCASSMVSGDSTDTQYFGPGTRLTVL.

The chain couples TRBV5-1 to TRBJ2-2; D unresolved. The germline V gene has CDR1 SGHRS and CDR2 YFSETQ. The V and J ends lost 2 bases and 0 bases respectively, with 11 bases between them. The CDR3 spans 16 residues. The chain's CDR3 is CASSLKATSNTGELFF. The CDR3 DNA follows: TGCGCCAGCAGCTTAAAAGCTACCTCGAACACCGGGGAGCTGTTTTTT. Supplemented by reference TRBV5-1 and TRBJ2-2, the full variable domain reads KAGVTQTPRYLIKTRGQQVTLSCSPISGHRSVSWYQQTPGQGLQFLFEYFSETQRNKGNFPGRFSGRQFSNSRSEMNVSTLELGDSALYLCASSLKATSNTGELFFGEGSRLTVL.

The rearrangement uses TRBV6-6 and TRBJ2-7; no definite D call. The CDR3 consists of 13 residues. V was pared by 5 bases and J by 3 bases, with 11 bases between. The germline V gene encodes CDR1 MNHNY and CDR2 SVGAGI (reference sequence). This CDR3 is CASSLDAFYEQYF. DNA for the CDR3: TGTGCCAGCAGTCTAGACGCGTTCTACGAGCAGTACTTC.

This clone was detected a few times. The chain combines TRBV19 with TRBJ2-2; the match to TRBD2 covers 15 bases. Germline V gene lookup returns CDR1 LNHDA and CDR2 SQIVND (reference sequence). The V segment lost 5 bases and the J segment 2 bases; nucleotides outside the gene matches: 6. The CDR3 loop spans 18 amino acids. The CDR3, as DNA: TGTGCCAGTAGTCCCCGGACTAGCGGGAGGGCAAACACCGGGGAGCTGTTTTTT. This translates into CASSPRTSGRANTGELFF. Full variable domain (outside the CDR3, taken from reference TRBV19 and TRBJ2-2): DGGITQSPKYLFRKEGQNVTLSCEQNLNHDAMYWYRQDPGQGLRLIYYSQIVNDFQKGDIAEGYSVSREKKESFPLTVTSAQKNPTAFYLCASSPRTSGRANTGELFFGEGSRLTVL.

The J gene is TRBJ2-5, the V gene TRBV5-6; 9 bases align to TRBD1. The J call is in doubt because the DNA end fits TRBJ2-7 better. The CDR3 length is 19 residues. Germline CDR1 SGHDT, CDR2 YYEEEE. The CDR3 DNA is TGTGCCAGCAGCTCGATCGTCGGGACAGGGTCCCCCTCCTCCTACGAGCAGTACTTC. This encodes CASSSIVGTGSPSSYEQYF.

This clone was counted a few times. J is TRBJ2-1 and V is TRBV5-4, with TRBD1 matching over 7 bases. This CDR3 spans 15 amino acids. The germline gives CDR1 SGHNT, CDR2 YYREEE (reference sequence). V gave up 3 bases and J gave up 8 bases; unmatched junction bases: 11. CDR3 in amino acids: CASSSISQGNDEQFF. The CDR3 nucleotides read TGTGCCAGCAGCTCAATCTCACAGGGGAACGATGAGCAGTTCTTC.

The chain carries TRBV6-1 and TRBJ1-2, with D possibly being TRBD1 (6 bases). Trimming left V 8 bases short and J 1 base short, with 11 bases between. The CDR3 covers 13 residues. Germline V gives CDR1 MNHNS, CDR2 SASEGT. The CDR3 loop reads CASQNRDNYGYTF. CDR3 sequence (DNA): TGTGCCAGCCAGAACAGGGATAACTATGGCTACACCTTC.

This clone has more than one count but fewer than ten. V gene TRBV9 combines with J gene TRBJ2-2; tentative D call: TRBD2 (6 bases). The CDR3 covers 15 residues. CDR1 and CDR2 (germline): SGDLS, YYNGEE. Trimming left V 1 base short and J 2 bases short, with 9 bases between. The CDR3 coding sequence is TGTGCCAGCAGCGTACGGGGAGGAAACACCGGGGAGCTGTTTTTT. Its translation is CASSVRGGNTGELFF.

The rearrangement uses TRBV21-1 and TRBJ2-7; the table assigns TRBD1, which was not confirmed against the DNA. TRBV21-1 is recorded as a pseudogene. The CDR3 covers 17 residues. Here the CDR3 reads CASSTRTTVLQTDRKYF. The DNA of the CDR3 is TGTGCCAGCAGCACCAGGACGACAGTTCTCCAAACCGATAGAAAGTACTTC.

This chain connects TRBV7-6 to TRBJ1-6, with D perhaps TRBD1 (5 bases). V gave up 0 bases and J gave up 10 bases, with 13 bases separating them. Germline CDR1 SGHVS, CDR2 FNYEAQ. This CDR3 has 15 amino acids. The CDR3 spells CASSLAAGSGSPLHF. CDR3 sequence (DNA): TGTGCCAGCAGCTTAGCGGCAGGGTCAGGGTCACCCCTCCACTTT.

V usage is TRBV18 and J usage is TRBJ1-1, with a possible D match to TRBD1 (5 bases). Germline-derived CDR1 and CDR2 are KGHSH and LQKENI. The CDR3 is made up of 13 amino acids. Trimming took 3 bases from V and 1 from J, leaving 6 bases between them. CDR3 in amino acids: CASSPGPNTEAFF. CDR3 nucleotide sequence: TGTGCCAGCTCACCGGGGCCGAACACTGAAGCTTTCTTT.

The gene calls are TRBV10-3 and TRBJ2-1, with 9 bases aligning to TRBD2. Trimming at V came to 6 bases and at J to 6 bases, leaving 9 bases not matched to a gene. The CDR3 runs to 15 residues. CDR1 is ENHRY and CDR2 is SYGVKD in the germline V gene. CDR3 nucleotides: TGTGCCATCAGCGTTTCGGGACTAGCAGGCAATGAGCAGTTCTTC. The encoded protein is CAISVSGLAGNEQFF.

This chain links TRBV7-2 with TRBJ1-1, with TRBD1 identical over 7 bases. Germline CDR1 is SGHTA and CDR2 is FQGNSA. The CDR3 totals 15 residues. Germline trimming cut 3 bases from V and 1 base from J; bases unmatched to any gene: 5. CDR3 DNA sequence: TGTGCCAGCAGCTTCCGACAGGGACGGAACACTGAAGCTTTCTTT. It yields the protein CASSFRQGRNTEAFF.

This chain uses TRBV18 with TRBJ2-5; the D gene is possibly TRBD1 (6 bases). The J call may be incorrect, as the DNA end agrees better with TRBJ2-7. Germline lookup yields CDR1 KGHSH and CDR2 LQKENI. The CDR3 is 16 amino acids. CDR3 nucleotide sequence: TGTGCCAGCTCACCCGGGACATCGAGTTTCGTGAACGAGCAGTACTTC. The encoded protein is CASSPGTSSFVNEQYF.

The V call is TRBV4-1, the J call TRBJ1-1; D call uncertain. CDR1 MGHRA and CDR2 YSYEKL come from the germline V gene. The CDR3 contains 14 residues. Trimming removed 0 bases from V and 7 bases from J, with 12 bases in between. The CDR3 DNA reads as TGCGCCAGCAGCCAAGAGGAGTCGAGGTTTGAAGCTTTCTTT. It yields the protein CASSQEESRFEAFF.

The chain is built from TRBV6-4 and TRBJ1-2; 9 bases line up with TRBD1. Germline V gene lookup returns CDR1 MRHNA and CDR2 SNTAGT. The trim removed 6 bases at V and 3 bases at J, leaving 2 bases unmatched. CDR3 length equals 13 residues. The CDR3 spells CASRQGADYGYTF. The CDR3 nucleotides read TGTGCCAGCAGACAGGGGGCAGACTATGGCTACACCTTC.

V usage is TRBV27 and J usage is TRBJ2-7; 7 nucleotides line up with TRBD2. The CDR3 contains 15 residues. From germline, CDR1 is MNHEY and CDR2 SMNVEV (reference sequence). The V gene end was trimmed by 1 base and the J gene end by 5 bases; junction bases not matched to a gene: 8. CDR3 loop: CASSLFGGSNDEQYF. CDR3 nucleotide sequence: TGTGCCAGCAGTTTATTTGGCGGGAGCAACGACGAGCAGTACTTC.

The chain uses TRBV7-2 and TRBJ2-7, with TRBD1 matching over 9 bases. The germline gives CDR1 SGHTA, CDR2 FQGNSA. The CDR3 loop spans 14 amino acids. The ends lost 5 bases at V and 2 bases at J; junction bases unmatched: 4. CDR3 nucleotides: TGTGCCAGCAGCCGGGACAGGGTTGCCTACGAGCAGTACTTC. Protein: CASSRDRVAYEQYF.